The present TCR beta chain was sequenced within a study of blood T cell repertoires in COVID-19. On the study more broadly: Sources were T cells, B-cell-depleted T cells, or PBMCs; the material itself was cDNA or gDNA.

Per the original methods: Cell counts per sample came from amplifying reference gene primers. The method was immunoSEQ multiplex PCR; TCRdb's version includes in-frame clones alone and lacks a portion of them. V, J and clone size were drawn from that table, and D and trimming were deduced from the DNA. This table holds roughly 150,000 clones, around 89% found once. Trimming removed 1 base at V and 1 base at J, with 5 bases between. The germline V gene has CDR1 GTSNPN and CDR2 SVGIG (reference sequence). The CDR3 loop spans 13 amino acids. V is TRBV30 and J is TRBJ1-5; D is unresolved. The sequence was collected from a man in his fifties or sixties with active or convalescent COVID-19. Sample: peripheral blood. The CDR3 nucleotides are TGTGCCTGGAGTGCTTTCAGCAATCAGCCCCAGCATTTT. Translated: CAWSAFSNQPQHF. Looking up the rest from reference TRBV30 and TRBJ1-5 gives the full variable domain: SQTIHQWPATLVQPVGSPLSLECTVEGTSNPNLYWYRQAAGRGLQLLFYSVGIGQISSEVPQNLSASRPQDRQFILSSKKLLLSDSGFYLCAWSAFSNQPQHFGDGTRLSIL.